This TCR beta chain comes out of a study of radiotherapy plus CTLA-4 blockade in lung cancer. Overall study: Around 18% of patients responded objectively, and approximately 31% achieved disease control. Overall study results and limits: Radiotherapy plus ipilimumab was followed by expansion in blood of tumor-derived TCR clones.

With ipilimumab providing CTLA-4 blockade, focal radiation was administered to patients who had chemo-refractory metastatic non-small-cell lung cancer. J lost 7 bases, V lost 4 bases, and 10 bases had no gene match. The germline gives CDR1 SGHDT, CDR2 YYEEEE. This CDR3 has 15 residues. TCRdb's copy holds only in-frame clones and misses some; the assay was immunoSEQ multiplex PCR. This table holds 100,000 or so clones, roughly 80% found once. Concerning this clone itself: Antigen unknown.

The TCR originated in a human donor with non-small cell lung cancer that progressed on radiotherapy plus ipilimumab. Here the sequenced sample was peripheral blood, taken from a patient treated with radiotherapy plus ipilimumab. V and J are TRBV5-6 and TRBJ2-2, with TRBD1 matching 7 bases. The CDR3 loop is CASSPQGIEGGELFF. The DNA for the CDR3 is TGTGCCAGCAGCCCACAGGGGATCGAGGGCGGGGAGCTGTTTTTT.